The rows below give T cell receptor beta chains drawn from one sample of a study of OX40 agonist ivuxolimab in advanced cancers. This table comes from immunoSEQ multiplex PCR, and its TCRdb copy is limited to in-frame clones, with some not included. The sample shows 95,000 to 110,000 clones, around 93% of them seen only once. Sequenced material: CD4+ or CD8+ T cells sorted from blood, taken in a trial of the OX40 agonist ivuxolimab. These receptors were obtained from an adult with an advanced solid tumor such as melanoma, head and neck, liver or kidney cancer. CDR3s include the opening cysteine and the closing phenylalanine or tryptophan. D genes are given only for firm matches.

CDR3	J	D	V
CSALGTEAFF	TRBJ1-1	NA	TRBV20-1
CASSEATTINSGNTIYF	TRBJ1-3	NA	TRBV5-6
CASRYPGTGTDTQYF	TRBJ2-3	TRBD1	TRBV28
CATSSDGSSYNEQFF	TRBJ2-1	NA	TRBV15
CASSAGQGNFYEQYF	TRBJ2-7	TRBD1	TRBV9
CATRQGAGPHGEQFF	TRBJ2-1	TRBD1	TRBV28
CASSGGRGRTVTEAFF	TRBJ1-1	NA	TRBV25-1
CASSLTSGINTGELFF	TRBJ2-2	TRBD2	TRBV7-7
CASGLVVGGSRTDTQYF	TRBJ2-3	NA	TRBV12-5
CASSLVGNFEQYF	TRBJ2-7	NA	TRBV5-4
CASSLSGGGIDTQYF	TRBJ2-3	TRBD2	TRBV28
CASSFPGGGESGNTIYF	TRBJ1-3	NA	TRBV5-4
CASSRLEGQGSQPQHF	TRBJ1-5	TRBD1	TRBV4-2
CACTRGGGYEQYF	TRBJ2-7	TRBD2	TRBV30
CASSLGMWSTDTQYF	TRBJ2-3	NA	TRBV5-4
CASSQTTNEKLFF	TRBJ1-4	NA	TRBV14
CASSLALTSGSLF	TRBJ2-7	TRBD2	TRBV11-2
CASIGGYEQYF	TRBJ2-7	NA	TRBV28
CASSPRGSNTEAFF	TRBJ1-1	NA	TRBV7-9
CASSSRQGGSNQPQHF	TRBJ1-5	TRBD1	TRBV7-2
CASSDGPLSGANVLTF	TRBJ2-6	NA	TRBV6-4
CASNTDTQYF	TRBJ2-3	NA	TRBV27
CASSLVLAGGNEQFF	TRBJ2-1	TRBD2	TRBV28
CASSPRSSEREKLFF	TRBJ1-4	NA	TRBV18
CAISGPRTVPTGQGTYNEQFF	TRBJ2-1	TRBD1	TRBV10-3
CASTTGTGSNTEAFF	TRBJ1-1	TRBD1	TRBV5-1
CASSLEDWNEQFF	TRBJ2-1	NA	TRBV11-2
CASSPRTGAWNTEAFF	TRBJ1-1	TRBD1	TRBV27
CASSSSGGPLEAFF	TRBJ1-1	TRBD1	TRBV28
CASSNYRDTGELFF	TRBJ2-2	NA	TRBV7-3
CASSPYGTGYGEQYF	TRBJ2-7	TRBD1	TRBV18
CASSQTAGEQYF	TRBJ2-7	NA	TRBV28
CASSQGNSGSTDTQYF	TRBJ2-3	TRBD2	TRBV4-3
CASSIDRGGKLFF	TRBJ1-4	NA	TRBV19
CASSVFTRGGNYGYTF	TRBJ1-2	NA	TRBV6-4
CASPLTSGTDTQYF	TRBJ2-3	TRBD2	TRBV2
CASRQGQGAKNYGYTF	TRBJ1-2	TRBD1	TRBV6-6
CASSIAESRREAFF	TRBJ1-1	NA	TRBV19
CASTQGDMANEKLFF	TRBJ1-4	NA	TRBV25-1
CAWAPGLRSDTQYF	TRBJ2-3	NA	TRBV30
CASSLGRGKGNQPQHF	TRBJ1-5	NA	TRBV5-8
CASRTGTPHGNEQFF	TRBJ2-1	NA	TRBV11-3
CASSLAGRTVTTNEKLFF	TRBJ1-4	NA	TRBV7-8
CASSLHRGRTYNEQFF	TRBJ2-1	TRBD1	TRBV19
CASSQASAAGTRETEAFF	TRBJ1-1	NA	TRBV4-1
CASSGGFGNQPQHF	TRBJ1-5	NA	TRBV6-5
CASSATSGSSYEQYF	TRBJ2-7	TRBD2	TRBV19
CASSENGLRNQPQHF	TRBJ1-5	NA	TRBV6-1
CASRSPSTPSDRARKTQYF	TRBJ2-5	TRBD1	TRBV9
CASSLPGLAVLTDTQYF	TRBJ2-3	TRBD2	TRBV5-1
CASSPGTNRETQYF	TRBJ2-5	TRBD2	TRBV5-1
CSARDSYEQYF	TRBJ2-7	NA	TRBV20-1
CSVRLFYEQYF	NA	NA	TRBV29-1
CASSLSYNPTNEQFF	TRBJ2-1	NA	TRBV19
CASSPSSGRVSYEQYF	NA	TRBD2	TRBV7-9
CASSLVAGEGEQYF	TRBJ2-7	NA	TRBV7-8
CASSQETVSYNEQFF	TRBJ2-1	NA	TRBV4-3
CASSPVGLATYNEQFF	TRBJ2-1	TRBD2	TRBV18
CASSLRGAGHQEKLFF	TRBJ1-4	NA	TRBV7-9
CASSGDRGVSPLHF	TRBJ1-6	TRBD1	TRBV2